A selection of T cell receptor beta chains follows, all from one sample in a study of lymphopenia after photon versus proton radiotherapy. Sequencing used immunoSEQ multiplex PCR; TCRdb keeps in-frame clones, though not all of them. The sample contains about 29,000 clones, roughly 89% of which appear only once. Here the sequenced sample was peripheral blood, taken from a patient treated with proton-based radiotherapy. The receptors derive from a woman aged 55-70 years with cholangiocarcinoma. Some clones in this sample may be carry-over from other donors' samples. Both conserved end residues are part of each CDR3. Fields, in order: J gene, clone size, D gene, V gene, CDR3 protein, CDR3 DNA. The D gene is left open where the match is weak. A row's size may be missing; if present it is once, few, many or a size class.

>TRBJ2-1|-|-|TRBV9
CASSVGVNNEQFF
TGTGCCAGCAGCGTAGGGGTGAACAATGAGCAGTTCTTC
>TRBJ2-4|few|-|TRBV19
CASRDLRGNIQYF
TGTGCCAGTAGGGATCTTCGGGGAAACATTCAGTACTTC
>TRBJ2-3|-|-|TRBV25-1
CASSEYHSTDTQYF
TGTGCCAGCAGTGAATATCATAGCACAGATACGCAGTATTTT
>TRBJ2-1|-|-|TRBV15
CATSRGWYVLGEQFF
TGTGCCACCAGCAGAGGGTGGTACGTACTGGGTGAGCAGTTCTTC
>TRBJ1-1|-|-|TRBV4-1
CASSQDRGVRILEAFF
TGCGCCAGCAGCCAAGATCGGGGCGTTCGGATATTGGAAGCTTTCTTT
>TRBJ2-7|-|TRBD1|TRBV5-1
CASSLETGSSYEQYF
TGCGCCAGCAGCTTGGAGACAGGGAGCTCCTACGAGCAGTACTTC
>TRBJ2-3|-|-|TRBV7-3
CASSLTGALGTDTQYF
TGTGCCAGCAGCTTAACGGGAGCGTTAGGCACAGATACGCAGTATTTT
>TRBJ2-5|-|-|TRBV7-6
CASSKPIETQYF
TGTGCCAGCAGCAAGCCGATAGAGACCCAGTACTTC
>TRBJ2-3|-|TRBD2|TRBV10-3
CAISTSGGHTDTQYF
TGTGCCATCAGTACTAGCGGGGGACACACAGATACGCAGTATTTT
>TRBJ2-3|-|TRBD2|TRBV11-2
CASSQSGGASDTQYF
TGTGCCAGCAGCCAAAGCGGGGGGGCCTCTGATACGCAGTATTTT
>TRBJ1-2|-|-|TRBV5-4
CASSPRGTRNYGYTF
TGTGCCAGCAGCCCGAGGGGGACACGGAACTATGGCTACACCTTC
>TRBJ2-1|-|-|TRBV7-2
CASRVLVDEQFF
TGTGCCAGCAGAGTACTAGTCGATGAGCAGTTCTTC
>TRBJ2-7|-|-|TRBV5-3
CARRHNGVYEQYF
TGTGCCAGAAGACATAACGGGGTCTACGAGCAGTACTTC
>TRBJ1-4|-|-|TRBV4-3
CASSFTIGNLKLFF
TGCGCCAGCAGCTTCACTATAGGGAATCTAAAACTGTTTTTT
>TRBJ1-1|-|-|TRBV4-3
CASSHSLNTEAFF
TGCGCCAGCAGCCACTCCCTCAACACTGAAGCTTTCTTT
>TRBJ2-1|-|-|TRBV6-5
CASSSISEQFF
TGTGCCAGCAGTTCTATCTCTGAGCAGTTCTTC
>TRBJ2-1|-|-|TRBV7-2
CASRRDSSPFF
TGTGCCAGCAGGCGAGACTCCTCCCCGTTCTTC
>TRBJ2-2|-|TRBD2|TRBV27
CASSFLASGITGELFF
TGTGCCAGCAGTTTTTTGGCTAGCGGAATCACCGGGGAGCTGTTTTTT
>TRBJ2-5|-|TRBD1|TRBV6-6
CASSYGTGGETQYF
TGTGCCAGCAGTTACGGGACAGGGGGGGAGACCCAGTACTTC
>TRBJ1-5|-|-|TRBV4-3
CARARGPDPDSNQPQHF
TGCGCCAGGGCCCGGGGACCCGACCCCGATAGCAATCAGCCCCAGCATTTT
>TRBJ1-3|-|-|TRBV5-3
CARAGAHSGNTIYF
TGTGCCAGAGCAGGAGCCCACTCTGGAAACACCATATATTTT
>TRBJ2-1|once|TRBD2|TRBV19
CASKSGRGSYNEQFF
TGTGCCAGTAAAAGCGGGAGGGGGTCCTACAATGAGCAGTTCTTC
>TRBJ1-2|-|-|TRBV7-6
CASSSPGMVNYGYTF
TGTGCCAGCAGCTCGCCAGGGATGGTTAACTATGGCTACACCTTC
>TRBJ2-1|-|-|TRBV10-3
CAINGGPYNEQFF
TGTGCCATCAATGGGGGGCCGTACAATGAGCAGTTCTTC
>TRBJ2-7|-|-|TRBV15
CATSREEVAHHEQYF
TGTGCCACCAGCAGAGAGGAAGTAGCTCACCACGAGCAGTACTTC
>TRBJ1-1|-|TRBD1|TRBV19
CASSKLGQGARNTEAFF
TGTGCCAGTAGCAAATTGGGACAGGGGGCGCGGAACACTGAAGCTTTCTTT
>TRBJ1-1|-|TRBD1|TRBV29-1
CSTSTGINTEAFF
TGCAGCACCTCGACAGGGATTAACACTGAAGCTTTCTTT
>TRBJ1-2|-|TRBD1|TRBV18
CASSSGQTVSYGYTF
TGTGCCAGCTCATCGGGACAGACAGTATCCTATGGCTACACCTTC
>TRBJ2-7|-|TRBD1|TRBV29-1
CSVANRGSYEQYF
TGCAGCGTTGCGAACAGGGGATCCTACGAGCAGTACTTC
>TRBJ2-7|-|TRBD2|TRBV5-1
CASSLFASGGLEQYF
TGCGCCAGCAGCTTGTTTGCTAGCGGGGGACTCGAGCAGTACTTC
>TRBJ1-4|-|-|TRBV7-8
CASSRLSLGSEKLFF
TGTGCCAGCAGCCGATTATCTCTAGGGAGTGAAAAACTGTTTTTT
>TRBJ1-1|few|-|TRBV5-1
CASSLQGGGRSEAFF
TGCGCCAGCAGCTTGCAAGGTGGGGGCCGGTCTGAAGCTTTCTTT
>TRBJ2-6|-|-|TRBV9
CASSTRGHPSGANVLTF
TGTGCCAGCAGCACCAGGGGACACCCTAGCGGGGCCAACGTCCTGACTTTC
>TRBJ2-1|-|-|TRBV12-5
CASGLVKDSGYNEQFF
TGTGCTAGTGGTTTGGTAAAAGACTCGGGCTACAATGAGCAGTTCTTC
>TRBJ1-1|-|-|TRBV11-3
CASSLGMNTEAFF
TGTGCCAGCAGCTTAGGTATGAACACTGAAGCTTTCTTT
>TRBJ1-5|-|-|TRBV6-6
CASSYSMLAGNQPQHF
TGTGCCAGCAGTTACTCGATGTTGGCTGGCAATCAGCCCCAGCATTTT
>TRBJ1-6|-|-|TRBV19
CASSKHNSPLHF
TGTGCCAGTAGTAAACATAATTCACCCCTCCACTTT
>TRBJ1-1|once|-|TRBV10-3
CAIRRGEDTEAFF
TGTGCCATTAGGCGGGGGGAGGACACTGAAGCTTTCTTT